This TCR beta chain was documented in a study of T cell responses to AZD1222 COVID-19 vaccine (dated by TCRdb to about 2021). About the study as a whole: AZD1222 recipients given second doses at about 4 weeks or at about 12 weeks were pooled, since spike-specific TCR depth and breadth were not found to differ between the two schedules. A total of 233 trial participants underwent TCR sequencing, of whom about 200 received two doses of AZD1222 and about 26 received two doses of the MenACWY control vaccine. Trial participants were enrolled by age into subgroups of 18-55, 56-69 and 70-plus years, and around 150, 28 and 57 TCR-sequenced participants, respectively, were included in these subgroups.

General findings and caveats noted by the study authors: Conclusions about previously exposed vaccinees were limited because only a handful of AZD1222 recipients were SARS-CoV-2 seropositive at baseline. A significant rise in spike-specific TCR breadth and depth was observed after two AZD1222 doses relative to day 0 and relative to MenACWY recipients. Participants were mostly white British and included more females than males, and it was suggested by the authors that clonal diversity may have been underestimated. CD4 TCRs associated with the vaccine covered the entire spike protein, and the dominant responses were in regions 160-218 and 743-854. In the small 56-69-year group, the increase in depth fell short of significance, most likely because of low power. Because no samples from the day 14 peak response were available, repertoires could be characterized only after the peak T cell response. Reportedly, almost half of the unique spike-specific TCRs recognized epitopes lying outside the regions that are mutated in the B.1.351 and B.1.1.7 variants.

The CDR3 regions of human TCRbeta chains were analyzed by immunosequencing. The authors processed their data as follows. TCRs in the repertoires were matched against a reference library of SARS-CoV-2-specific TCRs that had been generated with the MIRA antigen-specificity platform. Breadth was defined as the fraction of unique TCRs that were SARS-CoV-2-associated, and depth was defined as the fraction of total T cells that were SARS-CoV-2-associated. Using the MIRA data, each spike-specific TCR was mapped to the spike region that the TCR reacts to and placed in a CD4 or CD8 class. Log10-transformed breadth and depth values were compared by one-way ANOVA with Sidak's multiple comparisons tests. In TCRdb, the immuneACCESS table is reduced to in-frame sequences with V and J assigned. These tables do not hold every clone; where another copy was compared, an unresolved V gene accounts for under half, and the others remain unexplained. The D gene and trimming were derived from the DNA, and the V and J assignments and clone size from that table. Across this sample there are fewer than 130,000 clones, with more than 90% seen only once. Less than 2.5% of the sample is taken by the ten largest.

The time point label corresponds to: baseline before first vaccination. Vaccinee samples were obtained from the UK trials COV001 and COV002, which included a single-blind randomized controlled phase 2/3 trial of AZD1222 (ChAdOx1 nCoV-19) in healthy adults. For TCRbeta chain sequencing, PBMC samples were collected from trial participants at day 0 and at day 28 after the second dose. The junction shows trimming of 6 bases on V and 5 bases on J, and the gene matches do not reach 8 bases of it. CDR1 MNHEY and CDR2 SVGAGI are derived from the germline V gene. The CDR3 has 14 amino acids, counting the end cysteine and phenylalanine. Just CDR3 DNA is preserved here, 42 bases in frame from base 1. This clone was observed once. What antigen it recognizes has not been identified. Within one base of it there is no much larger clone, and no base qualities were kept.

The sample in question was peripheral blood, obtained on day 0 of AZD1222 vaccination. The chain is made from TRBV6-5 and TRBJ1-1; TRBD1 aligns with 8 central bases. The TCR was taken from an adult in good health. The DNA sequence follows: TGTGCCAGCAGGAGGACAGGGATTGTTACTGAAGCTTTCTTT. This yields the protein CASRRTGIVTEAFF.